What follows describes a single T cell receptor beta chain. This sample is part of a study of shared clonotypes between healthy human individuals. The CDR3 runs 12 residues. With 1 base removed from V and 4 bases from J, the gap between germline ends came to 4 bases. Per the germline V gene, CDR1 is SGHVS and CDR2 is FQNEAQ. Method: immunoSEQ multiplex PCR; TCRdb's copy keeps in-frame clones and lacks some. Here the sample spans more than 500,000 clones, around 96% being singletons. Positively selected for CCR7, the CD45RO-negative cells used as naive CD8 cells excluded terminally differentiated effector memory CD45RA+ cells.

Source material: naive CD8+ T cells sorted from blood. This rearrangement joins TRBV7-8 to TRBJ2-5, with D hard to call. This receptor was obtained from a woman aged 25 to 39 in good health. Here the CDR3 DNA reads TGTGCCAGCAGCTTAGAGCGAGAGACCCAGTACTTC. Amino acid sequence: CASSLERETQYF.